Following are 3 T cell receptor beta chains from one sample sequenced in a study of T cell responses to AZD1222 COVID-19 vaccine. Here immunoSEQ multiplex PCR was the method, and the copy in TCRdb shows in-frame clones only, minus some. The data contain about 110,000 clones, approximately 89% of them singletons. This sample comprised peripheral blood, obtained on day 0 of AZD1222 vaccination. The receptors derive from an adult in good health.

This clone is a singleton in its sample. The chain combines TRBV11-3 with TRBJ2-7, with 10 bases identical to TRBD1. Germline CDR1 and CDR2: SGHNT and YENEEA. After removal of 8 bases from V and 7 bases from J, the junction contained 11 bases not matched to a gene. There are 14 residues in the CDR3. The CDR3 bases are TGTGCCAGCGGACAGGGGGAAGGGAGTTGGGAGCAGTACTTC. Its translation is CASGQGEGSWEQYF.

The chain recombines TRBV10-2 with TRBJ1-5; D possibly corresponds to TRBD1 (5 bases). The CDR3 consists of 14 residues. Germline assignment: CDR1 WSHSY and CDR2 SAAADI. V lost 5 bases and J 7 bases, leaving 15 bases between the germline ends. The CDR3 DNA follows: TGCGCCAGCAGTTCTACAGGCTATCAGCAGCCCCAGCATTTT. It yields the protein CASSSTGYQQPQHF.

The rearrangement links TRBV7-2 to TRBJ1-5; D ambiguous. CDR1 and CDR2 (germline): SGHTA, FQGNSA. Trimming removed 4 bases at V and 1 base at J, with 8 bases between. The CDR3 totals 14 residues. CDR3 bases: TGTGCCAGCAGCTCCCAGCACAGCAATCAGCCCCAGCATTTT. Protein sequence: CASSSQHSNQPQHF.